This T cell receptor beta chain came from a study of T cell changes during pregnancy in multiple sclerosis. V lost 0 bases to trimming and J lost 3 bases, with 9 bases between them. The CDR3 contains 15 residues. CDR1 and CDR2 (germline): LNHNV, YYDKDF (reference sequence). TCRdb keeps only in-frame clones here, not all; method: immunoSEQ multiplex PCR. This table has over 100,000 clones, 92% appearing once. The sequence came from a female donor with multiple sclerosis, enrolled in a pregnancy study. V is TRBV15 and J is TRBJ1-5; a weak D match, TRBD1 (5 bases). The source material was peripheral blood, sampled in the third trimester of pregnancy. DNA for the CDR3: TGTGCCACCAGCAGAGAGAGGGGACTCAATCAGCCCCAGCATTTT. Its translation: CATSRERGLNQPQHF.